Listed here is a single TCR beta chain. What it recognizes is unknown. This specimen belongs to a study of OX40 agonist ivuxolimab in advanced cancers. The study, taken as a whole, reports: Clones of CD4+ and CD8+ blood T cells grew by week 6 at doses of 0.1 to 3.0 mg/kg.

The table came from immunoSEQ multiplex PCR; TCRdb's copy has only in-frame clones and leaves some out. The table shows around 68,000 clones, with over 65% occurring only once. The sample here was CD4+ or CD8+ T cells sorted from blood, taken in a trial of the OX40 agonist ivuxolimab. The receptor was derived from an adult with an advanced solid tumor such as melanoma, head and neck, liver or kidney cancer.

CDR3 in DNA: TGTGCCAGCACAGATAGCGGGGGGCACACAGATACGCAGTATTTT. This sequence encodes CASTDSGGHTDTQYF. The V and J genes are TRBV6-5 and TRBJ2-3; 10 bases fit TRBD2. The CDR3 is 15 amino acids. Germline CDR1 and CDR2: MNHEY and SVGAGI. Germline trimming cut 7 bases from V and 2 bases from J; bases unmatched to any gene: 6.